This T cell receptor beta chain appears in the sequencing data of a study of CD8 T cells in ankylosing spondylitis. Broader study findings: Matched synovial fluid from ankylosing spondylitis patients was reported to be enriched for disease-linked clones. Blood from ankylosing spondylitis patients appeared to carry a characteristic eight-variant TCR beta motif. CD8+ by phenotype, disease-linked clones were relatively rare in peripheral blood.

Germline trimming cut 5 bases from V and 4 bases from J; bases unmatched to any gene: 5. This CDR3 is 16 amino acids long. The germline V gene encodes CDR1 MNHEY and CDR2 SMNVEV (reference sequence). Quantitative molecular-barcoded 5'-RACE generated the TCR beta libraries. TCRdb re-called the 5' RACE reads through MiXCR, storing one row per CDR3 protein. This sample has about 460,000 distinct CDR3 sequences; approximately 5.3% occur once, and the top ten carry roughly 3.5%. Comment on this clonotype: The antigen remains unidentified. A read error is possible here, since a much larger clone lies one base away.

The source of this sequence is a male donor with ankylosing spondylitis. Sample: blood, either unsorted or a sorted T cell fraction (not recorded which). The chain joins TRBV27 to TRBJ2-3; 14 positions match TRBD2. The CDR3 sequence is CASSTGGLAGADTQYF. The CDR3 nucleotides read TGTGCCAGCAGTACCGGGGGACTAGCGGGGGCAGATACGCAGTATTTT.